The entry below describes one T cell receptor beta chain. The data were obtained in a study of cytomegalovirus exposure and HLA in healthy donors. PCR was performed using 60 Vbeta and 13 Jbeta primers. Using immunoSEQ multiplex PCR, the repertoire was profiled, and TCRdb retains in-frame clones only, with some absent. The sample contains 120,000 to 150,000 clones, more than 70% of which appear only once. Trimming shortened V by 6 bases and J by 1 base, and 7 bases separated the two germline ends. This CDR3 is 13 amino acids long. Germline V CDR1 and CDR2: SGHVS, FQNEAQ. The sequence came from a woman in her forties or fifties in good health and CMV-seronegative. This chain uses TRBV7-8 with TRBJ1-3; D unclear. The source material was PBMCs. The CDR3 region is CASRRASGNTIYF. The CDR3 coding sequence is TGTGCCAGCAGGAGGGCTTCTGGAAACACCATATATTTT.